These 5 T cell receptor beta chains were sequenced from one sample in a study of PD-1 blockade in classical Hodgkin lymphoma. Sequenced by immunoSEQ multiplex PCR; TCRdb stores in-frame clones only, minus some. The table records about 21,000 clones, 70% to 85% of them present only once. Time point indicated: cycle 4 day 1 (C4D1), after less than 7 weeks of nivolumab. Every patient was affected by relapse after autologous stem cell transplantation, while exposure to brentuximab vedotin was not uniform. Sample: peripheral blood mononuclear cells (PBMCs), taken before the fourth cycle of nivolumab. The origin of the receptors is a human donor with classical Hodgkin lymphoma.

The chain recombines TRBV7-7 with TRBJ2-2, with TRBD1 identical over 9 bases. Germline lookup yields CDR1 SSHAT and CDR2 FNYEAQ (reference sequence). With V trimmed by 11 bases and J by 6 bases, 10 bases remained unmatched. The CDR3 has 14 amino acids. CDR3 nucleotide sequence: TGTGCCGTCGGGACAGGGAGTCGATCCGGGGAGCTGTTTTTT. This translates into CAVGTGSRSGELFF.

In its sample, this clone ranks as medium-sized. The V and J genes are TRBV5-1 and TRBJ2-2; TRBD1 matches 7 bases. CDR3 length: 17 residues. V lost 4 bases and J lost 1; bases outside the gene matches: 10. Germline V gene data show CDR1 as SGHRS and CDR2 as YFSETQ. The CDR3 DNA reads as TGCGCCAGCAGCCAGACAAGGACAGGCGGGAACACCGGGGAGCTGTTTTTT. Its protein is CASSQTRTGGNTGELFF.

V gene TRBV15 combines with J gene TRBJ2-1; TRBD1 matches 10 bases. The junction had 6 bases not matched to a gene; V was cut back by 1 base and J by 9 bases. CDR1 is LNHNV and CDR2 is YYDKDF in the germline V gene (reference sequence). The length of the CDR3 is 15 residues. CDR3 nucleotide sequence: TGTGCCACCAGCAGAGGGGGGGGACAGGGGTCTGAGCAGTTCTTC. This sequence encodes CATSRGGGQGSEQFF.

The chain is built from TRBV20-1 and TRBJ2-7; D not resolved. This CDR3 region has 11 residues. Germline V gene lookup returns CDR1 DFQATT and CDR2 SNEGSKA (reference sequence). With 6 bases removed from V and 4 bases from J, the gap between germline ends came to 10 bases. CDR3 nucleotides: TGCAGTGCAGCCCCCGGTTACGAGCAGTACTTC. It codes for CSAAPGYEQYF.

The V and J genes are TRBV27 and TRBJ2-1; 11 bases are shared with TRBD2. The germline V gene has CDR1 MNHEY and CDR2 SMNVEV (reference sequence). The length of the CDR3 is 15 residues. The J segment lost 4 bases and the V segment lost 5 bases, leaving 4 bases of the junction unmatched. The CDR3 coding sequence is TGTGCCAGCAGTGCCGGGACTAGCGGATACAATGAGCAGTTCTTC. Translated, it gives CASSAGTSGYNEQFF.